The sequence of this T cell receptor beta chain was determined in a study of OX40 agonist ivuxolimab in advanced cancers. Background on the study: Ivuxolimab, an agonistic anti-OX40 (CD134) antibody, was given to patients. A mean age of about 59 years, range about 20 to 90, was recorded, and roughly 83% were male.

V shed 5 bases and J shed 0 bases, with 10 bases lying between them. This CDR3 has 14 residues. Germline V gene lookup returns CDR1 LGHNT and CDR2 FRNRAP. This table comes from immunoSEQ multiplex PCR, and its TCRdb copy is limited to in-frame clones, with some not included. This repertoire shows tens of thousands of clones, roughly 89% found once; its top ten account for approximately 0.3%. This TCR was sampled from an adult with an advanced solid tumor such as melanoma, head and neck, liver or kidney cancer. Sequencing used CD4+ or CD8+ T cells sorted from blood, obtained in a trial of the OX40 agonist ivuxolimab. The rearrangement links TRBV12-5 to TRBJ1-1; TRBD1 is a possible D gene (5 bases). In DNA, the CDR3 is TGTGCTAGTGGTCCCTCGACAGTGAACACTGAAGCTTTCTTT. Its protein product is CASGPSTVNTEAFF.